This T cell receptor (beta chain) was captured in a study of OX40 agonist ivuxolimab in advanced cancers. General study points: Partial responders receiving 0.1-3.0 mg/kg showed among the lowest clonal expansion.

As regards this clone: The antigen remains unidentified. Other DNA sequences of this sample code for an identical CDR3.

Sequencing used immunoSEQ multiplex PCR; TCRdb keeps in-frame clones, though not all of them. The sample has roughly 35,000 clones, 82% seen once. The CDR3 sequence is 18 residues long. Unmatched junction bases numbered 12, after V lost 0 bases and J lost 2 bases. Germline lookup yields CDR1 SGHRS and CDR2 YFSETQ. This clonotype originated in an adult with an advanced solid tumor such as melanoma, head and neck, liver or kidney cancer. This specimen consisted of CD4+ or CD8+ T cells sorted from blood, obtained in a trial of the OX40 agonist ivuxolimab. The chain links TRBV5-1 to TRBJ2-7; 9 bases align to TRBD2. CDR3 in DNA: TGCGCCAGCAGCTTGGGGACCGCACTAGCGGGCTACGCCTACGAGCAGTACTTC. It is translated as CASSLGTALAGYAYEQYF.